The next 11 T cell receptor beta chains were all read from a single sample in a study of blood T cell repertoires in COVID-19. Here immunoSEQ multiplex PCR was the method, and the copy in TCRdb shows in-frame clones only, minus some. Seen here are 250,000 to 350,000 clones, approximately 84% observed once, and the top ten hold 1.4% to 1.5%. Sequenced: peripheral blood. The receptors derive from a human donor with COVID-19, enrolled during active disease. The donor label of this sample is uncertain.

This clone was observed a single time. CDR3 nucleotides: TGTGCCTGGAGTTCCAACAGGGCGAATTCACCCCTCCACTTT. It codes for CAWSSNRANSPLHF. The J gene is TRBJ1-6, the V gene TRBV30; tentatively, D is TRBD1 (6 bases). The CDR3 contains 14 residues. Germline CDR1 is GTSNPN and CDR2 is SVGIG (reference sequence). Trimming removed 2 bases from V and 7 bases from J, with 12 bases in between. Looking up the rest from reference TRBV30 and TRBJ1-6 gives the full variable domain: SQTIHQWPATLVQPVGSPLSLECTVEGTSNPNLYWYRQAAGRGLQLLFYSVGIGQISSEVPQNLSASRPQDRQFILSSKKLLLSDSGFYLCAWSSNRANSPLHFGNGTRLTVT.

The V and J genes are TRBV14 and TRBJ2-1, with TRBD2 matching 12 bases. The CDR3 is 19 amino acids. The V segment lost 0 bases and the J segment 5 bases; nucleotides outside the gene matches: 11. The germline V gene has CDR1 SGHDN and CDR2 FVKESK. CDR3 bases: TGTGCCAGCAGCCAAGAGGTCGCTAGCGGGAGGGCCTGGGACAATGAGCAGTTCTTC. This gives the protein CASSQEVASGRAWDNEQFF. Filled out from reference TRBV14 and TRBJ2-1, the complete variable domain reads EAGVTQFPSHSVIEKGQTVTLRCDPISGHDNLYWYRRVMGKEIKFLLHFVKESKQDESGMPNNRFLAERTGGTYSTLKVQPAELEDSGVYFCASSQEVASGRAWDNEQFFGPGTRLTVL.

This chain joins TRBV11-3 and TRBJ2-1, with 9 bases that match TRBD2. Per the germline V gene, CDR1 is SGHNT and CDR2 is YENEEA. There are 16 residues in the CDR3. Germline trimming cut 3 bases from V and 5 bases from J; bases unmatched to any gene: 8. CDR3: CASSLGVAGEDNEQFF. The CDR3 nucleotides read TGTGCCAGCAGCTTGGGTGTAGCGGGAGAGGACAATGAGCAGTTCTTC.

In the case of this clone: One junction end disagrees with the germline gene, perhaps due to a read error. The chain carries TRBV4-1 and TRBJ1-6, with a weak D call TRBD1 (6 bases). The length of the CDR3 is 16 residues. Germline V gene sequence: CDR1 MGHRA, CDR2 YSYEKL. As DNA, the CDR3 is TGCGCCAGCAGCGAAGATACAGGGCTAGGTAATTCACCCCTCCACTTT. Protein product: CASSEDTGLGNSPLHF.

This chain joins TRBV9 and TRBJ2-7; 8 nucleotides align to TRBD2. Germline lookup yields CDR1 SGDLS and CDR2 YYNGEE. Trimming at V came to 0 bases and at J to 5 bases, leaving 7 bases not matched to a gene. The CDR3 extends over 15 amino acids. CDR3 protein: CASSVGSGGRNEQYF. The DNA of the CDR3 is TGTGCCAGCAGCGTAGGCAGTGGCGGGAGGAACGAGCAGTACTTC.

This chain joins TRBV7-6 and TRBJ2-5; D perhaps matches TRBD1 (6 bases). V gave up 2 bases and J gave up 2 bases, with 12 bases separating them. Germline CDR1 SGHVS, CDR2 FNYEAQ. CDR3 length: 15 residues. CDR3 nucleotides: TGTGCCAGCAGCTTAAGAAACGGACAGCAAGAGACCCAGTACTTC. Encoded protein: CASSLRNGQQETQYF. Full variable domain (missing parts from reference TRBV7-6 and TRBJ2-5): GAGVSQSPRYKVTKRGQDVALRCDPISGHVSLYWYRQALGQGPEFLTYFNYEAQQDKSGLPNDRFSAERPEGSISTLTIQRTEQRDSAMYRCASSLRNGQQETQYFGPGTRLLVL.

The J gene is TRBJ1-6, the V gene TRBV5-8; D unclear. Per germline, CDR1 SGHTS and CDR2 YDEGEE. This CDR3 contains 12 residues. The germline V and J ends were trimmed by 2 bases and 7 bases, with 4 bases remaining between them. The CDR3 coding sequence is TGTGCCAGCAGCTTCAGGAATTCACCCCTCCACTTT. Encoded protein: CASSFRNSPLHF.

J is TRBJ1-4 and V is TRBV5-1; 8 bases map to TRBD1. The germline V gene has CDR1 SGHRS and CDR2 YFSETQ. This CDR3 is 16 amino acids long. Trimming cost V 4 bases and J 3 bases; bases outside gene matches: 8. CDR3 DNA: TGCGCCAGCAGCACAAATCCGGGACAGGCTAATGAAAAACTGTTTTTT. The encoded protein is CASSTNPGQANEKLFF. The full variable domain, in which reference TRBV5-1 and TRBJ1-4 provide the parts outside the CDR3, is KAGVTQTPRYLIKTRGQQVTLSCSPISGHRSVSWYQQTPGQGLQFLFEYFSETQRNKGNFPGRFSGRQFSNSRSEMNVSTLELGDSALYLCASSTNPGQANEKLFFGSGTQLSVL.

The rearrangement joins TRBV7-2 to TRBJ2-1; tentatively, D is TRBD2 (6 bases). Trimming stripped 5 bases from V and 8 bases from J, with 19 bases between. Germline CDR1 SGHTA, CDR2 FQGNSA. The CDR3 covers 15 residues. The chain's CDR3 is CASSPVGGRNHEQFF. The CDR3 DNA is TGTGCCAGCAGCCCCGTTGGGGGGAGGAATCATGAGCAGTTCTTC.

The chain joins TRBV4-3 to TRBJ1-6; D is perhaps TRBD1 (5 bases). Trimming took 0 bases from V and 0 from J, leaving 9 bases between them. The CDR3 contains 17 residues. Germline V gene lookup returns CDR1 LGHNA and CDR2 YSLEER. The CDR3 nucleotides read TGCGCCAGCAGCCAAGATTTCGGGGGCTCCTATAATTCACCCCTCCACTTT. Protein product: CASSQDFGGSYNSPLHF.

The chain joins TRBV27 to TRBJ2-7; possible D gene TRBD2, 6 bases. Trimming left V 4 bases short and J 5 bases short, with 33 bases between. The CDR3 runs 20 residues. Germline V gene sequence: CDR1 MNHEY, CDR2 SMNVEV (reference sequence). CDR3 DNA sequence: TGTGCCAGCAGTTCCCTCAGCAGGCGGGACCCTCGAACCGGGGTCCACGAGCAGTACTTC. Translated: CASSSLSRRDPRTGVHEQYF.